This entry features one T cell receptor (beta chain) sequence. This specimen belongs to a study of OX40 agonist ivuxolimab in advanced cancers. Germline CDR1 MNHEY, CDR2 SMNVEV (reference sequence). V was pared by 3 bases and J by 0 bases, with 12 bases between. This CDR3 contains 16 residues. Some clones are missing from TCRdb's copy, which holds only in-frame ones; the method was immunoSEQ multiplex PCR. This repertoire shows nearly 20,000 clones, 80% to 90% found once; its top ten account for around 20%. V is TRBV27 and J is TRBJ2-1; no clear D gene. The sample was CD4+ or CD8+ T cells sorted from blood, taken in a trial of the OX40 agonist ivuxolimab. The TCR was taken from an adult with an advanced solid tumor such as melanoma, head and neck, liver or kidney cancer. CDR3 in amino acids: CASSFEASGSYNEQFF. The CDR3 nucleotides read TGTGCCAGCAGTTTCGAAGCGAGTGGCTCCTACAATGAGCAGTTCTTC.